This T cell receptor beta chain originates from a study of T cell repertoires in cytomegalovirus infection. About the study: Alongside well-studied HLA-B-restricted CMV epitopes, recently identified HLA-C-restricted CMV epitopes were also used. An indication of both CMV infection and matching HLA type came from public TCR beta signatures.

General observations from the study: Predominance within the ex vivo response was attributable to HLA-C-restricted CMV-specific TCR beta clonotypes.

Germline values: CDR1 SGHVS, CDR2 FQNEAQ. The CDR3 is made up of 11 amino acids. Between the trimmed V and J ends, which lost 1 base and 8 bases, there was a span of 3 bases. TCRdb redid the calling of the reads with MiXCR, one entry per CDR3 protein. Of approximately 990,000 distinct CDR3 sequences listed, around 32% are singletons. This clonotype has ten or more counts. Its antigen is still unknown. V is TRBV7-8 and J is TRBJ1-3; no definite D call. The receptor was isolated from a human donor in good health (CMV status not recorded). Some clones in this sample may be carry-over from other donors' samples. The starting material was cultured CD8+ T cells from PBMCs, obtained from culture after CMV antigen stimulation. This CDR3 is CASSLGDTIYF. CDR3 nucleotide sequence: TGTGCCAGCAGCTTAGGGGACACCATATATTTT.